This is a list of T cell receptor beta chains from one sample in a study of blood T cell repertoires in COVID-19. The table came from immunoSEQ multiplex PCR; TCRdb's copy has only in-frame clones and leaves some out. In the table there are around 100,000 clones, roughly nine tenths of which are singletons. Sequencing was carried out using peripheral blood. These receptors all come from a woman aged 55-69 years with acute or convalescent COVID-19. The CDR3 runs from the conserved cysteine through the conserved F or W. A D gene is named only where the DNA matches it firmly. Clone size is stated in some rows and not others, as once, few, many or a class when expanded.

j_gene: TRBJ2-7; d_gene: .; v_gene: TRBV6-1; abundance: .; CDR3aa: CASCERPRVSEQYF; CDR3nt: TGTGCCAGCTGTGAGAGGCCGCGTGTTTCCGAGCAGTACTTC
j_gene: TRBJ2-1; d_gene: .; v_gene: TRBV28; abundance: .; CDR3aa: CASSPPRTTYEQFF; CDR3nt: TGTGCCAGCAGCCCCCCCCGGACAACATATGAGCAGTTCTTC
j_gene: TRBJ2-5; d_gene: .; v_gene: TRBV7-3; abundance: .; CDR3aa: CASSLAGAYQETQYF; CDR3nt: TGTGCCAGCAGCTTAGCAGGGGCGTACCAAGAGACCCAGTACTTC
j_gene: TRBJ1-2; d_gene: TRBD1; v_gene: TRBV6-1; abundance: .; CDR3aa: CASSEAGGGASYGYTF; CDR3nt: TGTGCCAGCAGTGAGGCGGGAGGGGGCGCTTCCTATGGCTACACCTTC
j_gene: TRBJ1-2; d_gene: .; v_gene: TRBV5-1; abundance: .; CDR3aa: CASSWGGGGRNGYTF; CDR3nt: TGCGCCAGCAGCTGGGGAGGCGGGGGCAGGAATGGCTACACCTTC
j_gene: TRBJ1-4; d_gene: .; v_gene: TRBV10-2; abundance: .; CDR3aa: CASSTGQHRSGKLFF; CDR3nt: TGCGCCAGCAGTACTGGACAGCATAGGTCCGGAAAACTGTTTTTT
j_gene: TRBJ1-6; d_gene: .; v_gene: TRBV6-5; abundance: .; CDR3aa: CASSYGSGAWGSPLHF; CDR3nt: TGTGCCAGCAGTTACGGATCAGGGGCTTGGGGTTCACCCCTCCACTTT
j_gene: TRBJ1-2; d_gene: TRBD1; v_gene: TRBV9; abundance: .; CDR3aa: CASSATLRDRLNGRGYTF; CDR3nt: TGTGCCAGCAGCGCGACCCTCCGGGACAGGCTAAATGGTCGTGGCTACACCTTC
j_gene: TRBJ1-2; d_gene: TRBD1; v_gene: TRBV6-5; abundance: .; CDR3aa: CASTPGQGRYTF; CDR3nt: TGTGCCAGCACCCCCGGACAGGGACGCTACACCTTC
j_gene: TRBJ2-3; d_gene: TRBD2; v_gene: TRBV5-4; abundance: .; CDR3aa: CASSEGLAGVADTQYF; CDR3nt: TGTGCCAGCAGCGAGGGACTAGCGGGAGTCGCAGATACGCAGTATTTT
j_gene: TRBJ1-5; d_gene: .; v_gene: TRBV6-5; abundance: .; CDR3aa: CASSPSYNNQPQHF; CDR3nt: TGTGCCAGCAGTCCCTCGTATAATAATCAGCCCCAGCATTTT
j_gene: TRBJ1-1; d_gene: TRBD1; v_gene: TRBV18; abundance: .; CDR3aa: CASSPGDRGGNTEAFF; CDR3nt: TGTGCCAGCTCACCTGGGGACAGGGGGGGGAACACTGAAGCTTTCTTT
j_gene: TRBJ1-2; d_gene: .; v_gene: TRBV2; abundance: .; CDR3aa: CASSEMGGGTF; CDR3nt: TGTGCCAGCAGTGAAATGGGGGGTGGGACCTTC
j_gene: TRBJ2-2; d_gene: .; v_gene: TRBV19; abundance: .; CDR3aa: CASAENTGELFF; CDR3nt: TGTGCCAGTGCAGAAAACACCGGGGAGCTGTTTTTT
j_gene: TRBJ2-7; d_gene: .; v_gene: TRBV12-3/TRBV12-4; abundance: .; CDR3aa: CASSLIQGEEQYF; CDR3nt: TGTGCCAGCAGTCTAATACAGGGAGAGGAGCAGTACTTC
j_gene: TRBJ1-3; d_gene: .; v_gene: TRBV7-8; abundance: .; CDR3aa: CASSHRRGTGNTIYF; CDR3nt: TGTGCCAGCAGCCACCGTCGAGGAACTGGAAACACCATATATTTT
j_gene: TRBJ1-6; d_gene: .; v_gene: TRBV21-1; abundance: .; CDR3aa: CASSKARQPLRSSPLHF; CDR3nt: TGTGCCAGCAGCAAAGCACGGCAGCCGCTCCGGAGTTCACCCCTCCACTTT
j_gene: TRBJ1-5; d_gene: TRBD1; v_gene: TRBV19; abundance: .; CDR3aa: CASSSTGTGDQPQHF; CDR3nt: TGTGCCAGTAGCTCCACCGGGACAGGTGATCAGCCCCAGCATTTT
j_gene: TRBJ1-5; d_gene: .; v_gene: TRBV24-1; abundance: .; CDR3aa: CATSATRQGNQPQHF; CDR3nt: TGTGCCACCAGTGCAACGAGACAGGGCAATCAGCCCCAGCATTTT
j_gene: TRBJ1-1; d_gene: .; v_gene: TRBV5-1; abundance: .; CDR3aa: CASSLGTAMNTEAFF; CDR3nt: TGCGCCAGCAGCTTGGGGACAGCCATGAACACTGAAGCTTTCTTT
j_gene: TRBJ1-5; d_gene: .; v_gene: TRBV5-1; abundance: once; CDR3aa: CASSLAGGTQPQHF; CDR3nt: TGCGCCAGCAGCTTGGCCGGGGGGACTCAGCCCCAGCATTTT
j_gene: TRBJ1-1; d_gene: .; v_gene: TRBV19; abundance: once; CDR3aa: CASSMSRDMSTEAFF; CDR3nt: TGTGCCAGTAGTATGAGTCGGGATATGAGCACTGAAGCTTTCTTT
j_gene: TRBJ1-5; d_gene: TRBD1; v_gene: TRBV19; abundance: .; CDR3aa: CATGHWGQVKVQPQHF; CDR3nt: TGTGCCACTGGCCACTGGGGACAGGTTAAAGTTCAGCCCCAGCATTTT
j_gene: TRBJ1-5; d_gene: .; v_gene: TRBV12-3/TRBV12-4; abundance: .; CDR3aa: CASSFAERQPQHF; CDR3nt: TGTGCCAGCAGTTTCGCTGAGAGGCAGCCCCAGCATTTT
j_gene: TRBJ2-7; d_gene: TRBD1; v_gene: TRBV19; abundance: .; CDR3aa: CASSILGTGLEQYF; CDR3nt: TGTGCCAGTAGTATACTTGGGACAGGGCTCGAGCAGTACTTC
j_gene: TRBJ1-6; d_gene: .; v_gene: TRBV3-1/TRBV3-2; abundance: .; CDR3aa: CASRGGSYNSPLHF; CDR3nt: TGTGCCAGCAGGGGGGGGTCTTATAATTCACCCCTCCACTTT
j_gene: TRBJ1-2; d_gene: .; v_gene: TRBV9; abundance: .; CDR3aa: CASSVDTNYGYTF; CDR3nt: TGTGCCAGCAGCGTAGACACGAACTATGGCTACACCTTC
j_gene: TRBJ2-7; d_gene: .; v_gene: TRBV7-8; abundance: .; CDR3aa: CASSLRESSEQYF; CDR3nt: TGTGCCAGCAGCTTGCGGGAATCTTCCGAGCAGTACTTC
j_gene: TRBJ2-7; d_gene: TRBD2; v_gene: TRBV28; abundance: .; CDR3aa: CASRVSGSGYEQYF; CDR3nt: TGTGCCAGCAGGGTGAGCGGGAGTGGATACGAGCAGTACTTC
j_gene: TRBJ2-3; d_gene: .; v_gene: TRBV5-1; abundance: .; CDR3aa: CASSPDGRGLRHSSTDTQYF; CDR3nt: TGCGCCAGCAGCCCGGACGGCAGGGGATTGCGGCACTCTAGCACAGATACGCAGTATTTT
j_gene: TRBJ1-1; d_gene: TRBD1; v_gene: TRBV6-5; abundance: .; CDR3aa: CASSLDRGGTEAFF; CDR3nt: TGTGCCAGCAGCCTAGACAGGGGGGGGACTGAAGCTTTCTTT